One and the same sample provided the 4 T cell receptor beta chains below, sequenced in a study of T cell responses to AZD1222 COVID-19 vaccine. Clones were read by immunoSEQ multiplex PCR, and TCRdb kept only the in-frame ones, dropping some. The sample has fewer than 150,000 clones; approximately 90% are singletons. The sample consisted of peripheral blood, taken 28 days after the second AZD1222 dose. These TCRs come from an adult who received the AZD1222 COVID-19 vaccine.

The V call is TRBV19, the J call TRBJ2-1, with D perhaps matching TRBD1 (6 bases). Trimming took off 3 bases at V and 8 bases at J, with 11 bases between the two ends. The germline CDR1 and CDR2 sequences are LNHDA and SQIVND (reference sequence). This CDR3 spans 13 amino acids. This CDR3 reads CASSMLQGDEQFF. The DNA for the CDR3 is TGTGCCAGTAGTATGTTACAGGGAGATGAGCAGTTCTTC.

The chain is built from TRBV29-1 and TRBJ1-5; possibly TRBD1 for D (6 bases). The germline V and J ends were trimmed by 5 bases and 6 bases, with 17 bases remaining between them. The CDR3 extends over 14 amino acids. The germline V gene encodes CDR1 SQVTM and CDR2 ANQGSEA. CDR3 nucleotide sequence: TGCAGCGTTCGGACAGCCTCGGGTGGTCAGCCCCAGCATTTT. This translates into CSVRTASGGQPQHF.

On this clone: One junction end disagrees with the germline gene, perhaps due to a read error. The chain employs TRBV5-1 and TRBJ2-5; D ambiguous. Germline values: CDR1 SGHRS, CDR2 YFSETQ. This CDR3 has 13 amino acids. The CDR3 loop reads CACCLGLGWTLYF. The CDR3 region has the DNA TGCGCCTGCTGCTTGGGTCTAGGTTGGACCCTGTACTTC.

The chain has TRBV6-2 or TRBV6-3 and TRBJ1-3; D not resolved. This CDR3 comprises 14 residues. Germline-derived CDR1 and CDR2 are MNHEY and SVGEGT. Trimming took 2 bases from V and 2 from J, leaving 7 bases between them. CDR3 residues: CASSYRQAGNTIYF. The CDR3, as DNA: TGTGCCAGCAGTTACCGGCAGGCTGGAAACACCATATATTTT.